This passage covers 27 T cell receptor beta chains from one sample sequenced in a study of identical twins. TCRdb re-called the 5' RACE reads with MiXCR, one entry per CDR3 protein. The repertoire holds 350,000 or so distinct CDR3 sequences, with roughly 9% as singletons. The sample consisted of naive T cells sorted from blood. These receptors originate from a woman in her forties or fifties in good health.

This clonotype has a handful of counts. This chain joins TRBV4-1 and TRBJ2-3; D remains ambiguous. V lost 5 bases and J lost 4, with 10 bases in between. The V gene's germline CDR1 is MGHRA and CDR2 YSYEKL. This CDR3 has 13 amino acids. The CDR3 nucleotides are TGCGCCAGCAGCAAACCCGGGCCAGATACGCAGTATTTT. This sequence encodes CASSKPGPDTQYF.

The J gene is TRBJ2-3, the V gene TRBV3-1, with a tentative D call TRBD2 (5 bases). Germline CDR1 LGHDT, CDR2 YNNKEL (reference sequence). CDR3 length: 15 amino acids. Between the trimmed V and J ends, which lost 1 base and 0 bases, there was a span of 8 bases. This CDR3 reads CASSQGTASTDTQYF. In DNA form, the CDR3 reads TGTGCCAGCAGCCAAGGGACTGCTAGCACAGATACGCAGTATTTT.

The rearrangement uses TRBV7-8 and TRBJ2-7; 10 bases align to TRBD2. The germline gives CDR1 SGHVS, CDR2 FQNEAQ. This CDR3 is built from 14 residues. The J segment lost 5 bases and the V segment lost 6 bases, leaving 7 bases of the junction unmatched. CDR3 DNA sequence: TGTGCCAGCAGTGAAGCGGGAGGGCCGGACGAGCAGTACTTC. This sequence encodes CASSEAGGPDEQYF.

This clonotype was picked up a small number of times. This chain connects TRBV2 to TRBJ2-5, with D perhaps TRBD2 (6 bases). CDR1 SNHLY and CDR2 FYNNEI come from the germline V gene. V dropped 5 bases and J dropped 5 bases, with 18 bases sitting between them. The CDR3 sequence is 15 residues long. CDR3 DNA sequence: TGTGCCAGCAGTTACACCGGGACTCCTTGGGAGACCCAGTACTTC. Translating gives CASSYTGTPWETQYF.

This clonotype was recorded a few times. The CDR3 sequence is CATSRDMGLAGGEQFF. CDR3 sequence (DNA): TGTGCCACCAGCAGAGATATGGGACTAGCGGGAGGTGAGCAGTTCTTC. The rearrangement uses TRBV15 and TRBJ2-1; 15 bases agree with TRBD2. Germline V gene sequence: CDR1 LNHNV, CDR2 YYDKDF (reference sequence). The CDR3 totals 16 residues. V trimming: 0 bases; J trimming: 9 bases; junction bases outside the gene matches: 3.

This clonotype came up a few times. This chain connects TRBV11-2 to TRBJ2-7, with D maybe TRBD1 (5 bases). This CDR3 region has 14 residues. In germline, CDR1 is SGHAT, CDR2 FQNNGV. The ends were cut back, 2 bases at V and 2 bases at J, with 10 bases in the middle. CDR3 bases: TGTGCCAGCAGCTTAAGACAGACAACCTACGAGCAGTACTTC. This codes for CASSLRQTTYEQYF.

Here the CDR3 reads CASSEYKNTEAFF. In DNA, the CDR3 is TGTGCCAGCAGTGAATACAAGAACACTGAAGCTTTCTTT. The chain is built from TRBV25-1 and TRBJ1-1; D remains unclear. There are 13 residues in the CDR3. The germline CDR1 and CDR2 sequences are MGHDK and SYGVNS. Trimming removed 0 bases at V and 1 base at J, with 3 bases between. The variable domain in full, with the rest retrieved from reference TRBV25-1 and TRBJ1-1, is EADIYQTPRYLVIGTGKKITLECSQTMGHDKMYWYQQDPGMELHLIHYSYGVNSTEKGDLSSESTVSRIRTEHFPLTLESARPSHTSQYLCASSEYKNTEAFFGQGTRLTVV.

The chain has TRBV30 and TRBJ2-7; 7 bases line up with TRBD2. The V segment lost 2 bases and the J segment 2 bases; nucleotides outside the gene matches: 3. The germline V gene has CDR1 GTSNPN and CDR2 SVGIG (reference sequence). The CDR3 extends over 13 amino acids. The CDR3 region has the DNA TGTGCCTGGAGTTTCCGGGGGGCCTACGAGCAGTACTTC. This encodes CAWSFRGAYEQYF.

As to this clonotype: A read error may be the cause here, since a much bigger clone is one base away. The chain recombines TRBV11-2 with TRBJ2-7; unclear D gene. This CDR3 region has 14 residues. The germline V gene has CDR1 SGHAT and CDR2 FQNNGV. The CDR3 loop reads CASGLSRSYYEQYV. As DNA, the CDR3 is TGTGCCAGCGGCTTAAGTCGGAGCTACTACGAGCAGTACGTC.

The chain is built from TRBV29-1 and TRBJ2-1; 7 bases are shared with TRBD1. The junction had 6 bases not matched to a gene; V was cut back by 5 bases and J by 5 bases. Germline CDR1 and CDR2: SQVTM and ANQGSEA. CDR3 length equals 13 residues. As DNA, the CDR3 is TGCAGCGTTTCGGACAGGAGAAACAATGAGCAGTTCTTC. This encodes CSVSDRRNNEQFF.

The chain carries TRBV29-1 and TRBJ2-5, with D perhaps TRBD2 (5 bases). The CDR3 is 13 residues long. Trimming took off 4 bases at V and 5 bases at J, with 14 bases between the two ends. The V gene's germline CDR1 is SQVTM and CDR2 ANQGSEA. The CDR3 protein is CSVGQGSRETQYF. The CDR3 DNA sequence: TGCAGCGTTGGGCAAGGGAGTCGGGAGACCCAGTACTTC.

This clonotype occurred a few times. The genes are TRBV12-3 or TRBV12-4 and TRBJ2-1; TRBD2 might be the D (6 bases). This CDR3 contains 12 residues. The V gene lost 6 bases and the J gene lost 6 bases, with 9 bases spanning the gap. Written as DNA, the CDR3 is TGTGCCAGCAGAACTAGCTCCAATGAGCAGTTCTTC. Translation: CASRTSSNEQFF.

This clonotype was detected many times. V is TRBV6-5 and J is TRBJ2-5, with 7 bases that match TRBD2. The CDR3 has 15 residues. V dropped 6 bases and J dropped 5; count of bases not matched to a gene: 12. From germline, CDR1 is MNHEY and CDR2 SVGAGI. DNA for the CDR3: TGTGCCAGCAGCGAGCTAGGGCGTAGCGGGGAGACCCAGTACTTC. Translating it yields CASSELGRSGETQYF.

This clonotype turned up a few times. The genes are TRBV5-1 and TRBJ2-1, with a weak D call TRBD2 (6 bases). CDR3 length equals 14 residues. The germline gives CDR1 SGHRS, CDR2 YFSETQ. V was clipped by 0 bases and J by 7 bases, with 11 bases between them. CDR3 in DNA: TGCGCCAGCAGCTTGGTTGGGAGGACTAATGAGCAGTTCTTC. The encoded protein is CASSLVGRTNEQFF.

A word on this clonotype: A much larger clone differs by one base, so this may be a read error. The V call is TRBV4-2, the J call TRBJ2-1, with unresolved D. CDR3 size: 13 residues. Germline V CDR1 and CDR2: LGHNA, YNFKEQ. CDR3 sequence reads: CASSQARNNGQFF. CDR3 nucleotide sequence: TGTGCCAGCAGCCAAGCTAGGAACAATGGGCAGTTCTTC.

The gene calls are TRBV28 and TRBJ1-4; 8 bases fit TRBD1. This CDR3 comprises 12 residues. V lost 10 bases, J lost 8 bases, and 6 bases stayed unmatched. The V gene's germline CDR1 is MDHEN and CDR2 SYDVKM. CDR3: CATTTGVEKLFF. The CDR3 region has the DNA TGTGCCACCACGACAGGGGTAGAAAAACTGTTTTTT. Full variable domain (remainder filled in from reference TRBV28 and TRBJ1-4): DVKVTQSSRYLVKRTGEKVFLECVQDMDHENMFWYRQDPGLGLRLIYFSYDVKMKEKGDIPEGYSVSREKKERFSLILESASTNQTSMYLCATTTGVEKLFFGSGTQLSVL.

The J gene is TRBJ2-5, the V gene TRBV11-2; D uncertain. CDR1 and CDR2 (germline): SGHAT, FQNNGV. With 3 bases removed from V and 2 bases from J, the gap between germline ends came to 10 bases. This CDR3 is built from 14 residues. The CDR3 here is CASSFPLGQETQYF. DNA of the CDR3: TGTGCCAGCAGCTTCCCCTTGGGACAAGAGACCCAGTACTTC.

This clonotype has at least ten counts. The rearrangement uses TRBV5-1 and TRBJ1-2; possible D gene TRBD1, 5 bases. V shed 4 bases and J shed 3 bases, with 10 bases lying between them. This CDR3 is built from 13 residues. Germline V CDR1 and CDR2: SGHRS, YFSETQ. The CDR3 coding sequence is TGCGCCAGCAGCCCCGGGGGGGACTATGGCTACACCTTC. It codes for CASSPGGDYGYTF.

This sequence joins TRBV2 and TRBJ2-5; D may be TRBD1 (6 bases). This CDR3 comprises 15 residues. V lost 1 base and J 1 base, leaving 10 bases between the germline ends. The germline gives CDR1 SNHLY, CDR2 FYNNEI. The CDR3 here is CASSEDQGPQETQYF. The CDR3, as DNA: TGTGCCAGCAGTGAAGATCAGGGGCCCCAAGAGACCCAGTACTTC.

V and J are TRBV20-1 and TRBJ2-1, with 7 bases fitting TRBD2. Losses at the gene ends were 2 bases for V and 7 bases for J; bases not matched to a gene: 17. The germline V gene encodes CDR1 DFQATT and CDR2 SNEGSKA (reference sequence). The CDR3 totals 17 residues. The DNA for the CDR3 is TGCAGTGCTAGACTCCTCCGGGGGACGGGAGCGGGAAATGAGCAGTTCTTC. As protein: CSARLLRGTGAGNEQFF.

The chain combines TRBV20-1 with TRBJ2-3; D possibly corresponds to TRBD2 (6 bases). Germline V lookup: CDR1 DFQATT, CDR2 SNEGSKA (reference sequence). The CDR3 spans 14 residues. Deletions cut 3 bases from V and 3 bases from J, with 13 bases between. The CDR3 is CSASKRRGTDTQYF. CDR3 nucleotides: TGCAGTGCTAGTAAGCGGAGGGGTACAGATACGCAGTATTTT.

The rearrangement links TRBV9 to TRBJ2-2; D unresolved. Trimming cost V 3 bases and J 1 base, with 10 bases left between them. This CDR3 region has 15 residues. Germline-derived CDR1 and CDR2 are SGDLS and YYNGEE. The CDR3 sequence: CASSGTALNTGELFF. Here the CDR3 DNA reads TGTGCCAGCAGCGGGACCGCACTGAACACCGGGGAGCTGTTTTTT.

This clonotype was recorded a few times. The rearrangement uses TRBV7-2 and TRBJ2-3, with a possible D match to TRBD2 (6 bases). Germline lookup yields CDR1 SGHTA and CDR2 FQGNSA. CDR3 length: 15 residues. Trimming cost V 8 bases and J 6 bases, with 21 bases left between them. In DNA form, the CDR3 reads TGTGCCAGCCGGAGTGATACTAGCTACTCTGATACGCAGTATTTT. Amino acid sequence: CASRSDTSYSDTQYF. Variable domain in full (rest from reference TRBV7-2 and TRBJ2-3): GAGVSQSPSNKVTEKGKDVELRCDPISGHTALYWYRQSLGQGLEFLIYFQGNSAPDKSGLPSDRFSAERTGGSVSTLTIQRTQQEDSAVYLCASRSDTSYSDTQYFGPGTRLTVL.

This clonotype was recorded at least ten times. V is TRBV12-3 or TRBV12-4 and J is TRBJ2-7; no firm D call. The ends were cut back, 2 bases at V and 6 bases at J, with 11 bases in the middle. The CDR3 contains 13 residues. The CDR3: CASSLKGSSEQYV. The CDR3 DNA follows: TGTGCCAGCAGTTTAAAGGGCAGTAGCGAGCAGTACGTC.

This clonotype occurred a few times. V and J are TRBV27 and TRBJ1-1; 7 nucleotides agree with TRBD1. The CDR3 has 16 amino acids. Germline loops: CDR1 MNHEY, CDR2 SMNVEV (reference sequence). J gave up 1 base and V 5 bases, and 10 bases lay outside the gene matches. The CDR3 is CASSHLSGTANTEAFF. CDR3 nucleotide sequence: TGTGCCAGCAGTCATCTCTCTGGGACAGCGAACACTGAAGCTTTCTTT.

This chain connects TRBV24-1 to TRBJ2-3; 10 bases match TRBD2. CDR3 length: 18 amino acids. Germline assignment: CDR1 KGHDR and CDR2 SFDVKD. Unmatched junction bases numbered 12, after V lost 2 bases and J lost 5 bases. The chain's CDR3 is CATSDSLLGTSVGDTQYF. The CDR3 region has the DNA TGTGCCACCAGTGATTCACTCCTCGGGACTAGCGTTGGAGATACGCAGTATTTT.

A few counts support this clonotype. This chain connects TRBV24-1 to TRBJ2-3, with 16 nucleotides matching TRBD2. Germline values: CDR1 KGHDR, CDR2 SFDVKD. After removal of 3 bases from V and 4 bases from J, the junction contained 6 bases not matched to a gene. This CDR3 spans 18 amino acids. CDR3 region: CATSDTGTSGRGADTQYF. DNA for the CDR3: TGTGCCACCAGTGATACCGGGACTAGCGGGAGGGGAGCAGATACGCAGTATTTT.